The clone carrying this T cell receptor beta chain came up many times. Its specificity is not known. The data originate from a study of T cells in Graves' hyperthyroidism and ophthalmopathy. Findings and caveats of the study: Most thyroid-expanded clonotypes above 0.001 were also found in blood. In the analysis, a 13 V-J model separated ophthalmopathy from stable hyperthyroidism.

It was RNA transcripts that yielded the amplified TCR beta CDR3 regions. Using the HTBI primer set, a first-round RT-PCR was run on the TCR CDR3. From the multiplex PCR reads, TCRdb called clonotypes with MiXCR, one entry per CDR3 protein. The table has hundreds of thousands of distinct CDR3 sequences, around 42% seen once. J was trimmed by 2 bases and V by 6 bases; bases with no gene match: 7. CDR3 length: 14 amino acids. Any patient presenting with uncontrolled infection, other autoimmune disease, pregnancy or lactation was left out. Every diagnosis used clinical symptoms, serum thyroxine and TRAb, thyroid ultrasound and orbital computed tomography.

The sequenced material came from peripheral blood or thyroid tissue (not recorded which). The source of this sequence is a woman aged 18 to 35 with Graves' hyperthyroidism. This chain joins TRBV12-3 or TRBV12-4 and TRBJ2-7; 7 nucleotides match TRBD1. CDR3 coding DNA: TGTGCCAGCAGCTCACAGGGGCTCACCTACGAGCAGTACTTC. As protein: CASSSQGLTYEQYF.